Listed below are T cell receptor beta chains from one sample, sequenced in a study of T-cell reconstitution after alpha-beta-depleted transplantation in children. TCRdb re-called the PCR reads through MiXCR, storing one row per CDR3 protein. In the table there are 260,000 or so distinct CDR3 sequences, 12% of which are singletons. The specimen comprised PBMCs from the stem cell graft donor, sampled from the stem cell graft. These receptors were taken from a human donor who donated a stem cell graft to a child with acute lymphoblastic leukemia. Both conserved end residues are part of each CDR3. The D gene is left open where the match is weak. Only some rows state a clone size, as once, few, many or a class for expanded clones.

CDR3: CSATPMGAYNEQFF; DNA: TGCAGTGCTACGCCTATGGGGGCCTACAATGAGCAGTTCTTC; V: TRBV20-1; D: NA; size: many; J: TRBJ2-1
CDR3: CSARDHGGLYEQYF; DNA: TGCAGTGCTAGAGATCATGGCGGGCTCTACGAGCAGTACTTC; V: TRBV20-1; D: NA; size: many; J: TRBJ2-7
CDR3: CASTTGQGLGPQHF; DNA: TGTGCCAGCACTACGGGACAGGGCTTGGGGCCCCAGCATTTT; V: TRBV6-2/TRBV6-3; D: TRBD1; size: many; J: TRBJ1-5
CDR3: CASSPGRGEADTQYF; DNA: TGTGCCAGCTCACCGGGCAGGGGTGAGGCAGATACGCAGTATTTT; V: TRBV18; D: NA; size: many; J: TRBJ2-3
CDR3: CATSGMNTEAFF; DNA: TGTGCCACCTCAGGGATGAACACTGAAGCTTTCTTT; V: TRBV24-1; D: NA; size: many; J: TRBJ1-1
CDR3: CAIQGTASGNTIYF; DNA: TGTGCCATCCAAGGGACGGCCTCTGGAAACACCATATATTTT; V: TRBV10-3; D: NA; size: many; J: TRBJ1-3
CDR3: CSVEGQNTDTQYF; DNA: TGCAGCGTTGAGGGACAGAACACAGATACGCAGTATTTT; V: TRBV29-1; D: TRBD1; size: many; J: TRBJ2-3
CDR3: CASRPGVSNYGYTF; DNA: TGTGCCAGCCGCCCAGGAGTTTCTAACTATGGCTACACCTTC; V: TRBV5-5; D: NA; size: few; J: TRBJ1-2
CDR3: CASSSGTSGLNEQFF; DNA: TGTGCCAGCAGCTCCGGGACTAGCGGGTTGAATGAGCAGTTCTTC; V: TRBV11-2; D: TRBD2; size: many; J: TRBJ2-1
CDR3: CASSGRTGYNEQFF; DNA: TGCGCCAGCAGCGGGCGGACTGGATACAATGAGCAGTTCTTC; V: TRBV5-1; D: NA; size: many; J: TRBJ2-1
CDR3: CASSLADSHHNEQFF; DNA: TGTGCCAGCAGCTTAGCCGACAGCCATCACAATGAGCAGTTCTTC; V: TRBV7-9; D: NA; size: many; J: TRBJ2-1
CDR3: CASSDRKRAAQPQHF; DNA: TGTGCCAGCAGTGACCGGAAAAGGGCGGCGCAGCCCCAGCATTTT; V: TRBV6-1; D: NA; size: NA; J: TRBJ1-5
CDR3: CATSDLGLAGGGEQFF; DNA: TGTGCCACCAGTGATTTAGGACTAGCGGGAGGGGGGGAGCAGTTCTTC; V: TRBV24-1; D: TRBD2; size: NA; J: TRBJ2-1
CDR3: CASTFPARAGPSEPLHF; DNA: TGTGCCAGCACTTTCCCAGCTAGGGCAGGGCCTTCGGAACCCCTCCACTTT; V: TRBV28; D: NA; size: many; J: TRBJ1-6
CDR3: CASGPGTSQQTQYF; DNA: TGTGCCAGCGGCCCCGGGACTAGTCAACAGACCCAGTACTTC; V: TRBV12-3/TRBV12-4; D: TRBD2; size: NA; J: TRBJ2-5
CDR3: CASRGTSFETQYF; DNA: TGTGCCAGCAGGGGGACTAGCTTCGAGACCCAGTACTTC; V: TRBV7-2; D: TRBD2; size: many; J: TRBJ2-5
CDR3: CASSPTRWRETQYF; DNA: TGTGCCAGCAGCCCTACGAGGTGGAGGGAGACCCAGTACTTC; V: TRBV7-2; D: NA; size: many; J: TRBJ2-5
CDR3: CASSLRLAGSSYEQYF; DNA: TGTGCCAGCAGTTTACGGCTAGCGGGGAGCTCCTACGAGCAGTACTTC; V: TRBV28; D: TRBD2; size: many; J: TRBJ2-7
CDR3: CASSLDARGGLVSPLHF; DNA: TGTGCCAGCAGCTTAGACGCCCGGGGAGGGTTGGTGTCACCCCTCCACTTT; V: TRBV11-2; D: NA; size: few; J: TRBJ1-6
CDR3: CAWSPQETQYF; DNA: TGTGCCTGGAGCCCTCAAGAGACCCAGTACTTC; V: TRBV30; D: NA; size: NA; J: TRBJ2-5
CDR3: CSAREGAAARNYGYTF; DNA: TGCAGTGCTAGAGAAGGAGCCGCTGCGAGAAACTATGGCTACACCTTC; V: TRBV20-1; D: NA; size: many; J: TRBJ1-2
CDR3: CASSEGLTSGNTIYF; DNA: TGTGCCAGCAGTGAGGGGCTGACAAGTGGAAACACCATATATTTT; V: TRBV27; D: NA; size: many; J: TRBJ1-3
CDR3: CASSTGYEQYF; DNA: TGTGCCAGCAGTACCGGTTACGAGCAGTACTTC; V: TRBV12-3/TRBV12-4; D: NA; size: many; J: TRBJ2-7
CDR3: CASSAGTGHRLAGRIYNEQFF; DNA: TGTGCCAGCAGCGCCGGAACGGGACACCGACTAGCGGGACGGATCTACAATGAGCAGTTCTTC; V: TRBV9; D: TRBD2; size: many; J: TRBJ2-1
CDR3: CSGSGPYEQYF; DNA: TGCAGCGGAAGCGGACCCTACGAGCAGTACTTC; V: TRBV29-1; D: NA; size: many; J: TRBJ2-7
CDR3: CASTQEGGIAGELFF; DNA: TGTGCCAGCACCCAAGAAGGGGGCATCGCCGGGGAGCTGTTTTTT; V: TRBV28; D: TRBD1; size: many; J: TRBJ2-2
CDR3: CSARVGGTKNTEAFF; DNA: TGCAGTGCTAGAGTTGGGGGGACGAAGAACACTGAAGCTTTCTTT; V: TRBV20-1; D: NA; size: many; J: TRBJ1-1
CDR3: CASTDSNNSPLHF; DNA: TGTGCCAGCACAGATTCCAATAATTCACCCCTCCACTTT; V: TRBV12-3/TRBV12-4; D: NA; size: many; J: TRBJ1-6
CDR3: CASSPNYNPWGSYGYTF; DNA: TGTGCCAGCAGTCCTAACTATAACCCCTGGGGATCCTATGGCTACACCTTC; V: TRBV7-9; D: NA; size: many; J: TRBJ1-2
CDR3: CASSRGSFEYNSPLHF; DNA: TGTGCCAGCAGCCGGGGAAGCTTTGAATATAATTCACCCCTCCACTTT; V: TRBV6-1; D: NA; size: many; J: TRBJ1-6
CDR3: CASSYTSGRYEQYF; DNA: TGCGCCAGCAGCTACACTAGCGGGAGGTACGAGCAGTACTTC; V: TRBV5-1; D: TRBD2; size: many; J: TRBJ2-7
CDR3: CSALLPGANYGYTF; DNA: TGCAGTGCGCTGCTTCCGGGGGCCAACTACGGCTACACCTTC; V: TRBV20-1; D: NA; size: many; J: TRBJ1-2
CDR3: CASSKTGTPNEKLFF; DNA: TGTGCCAGCAGCAAAACCGGGACACCGAATGAAAAACTGTTTTTT; V: TRBV7-9; D: NA; size: many; J: TRBJ1-4
CDR3: CASSFGTALPGNTIYF; DNA: TGCGCCAGCAGCTTCGGGACAGCCCTTCCTGGAAACACCATATATTTT; V: TRBV5-1; D: TRBD1; size: many; J: TRBJ1-3
CDR3: CATSRGHSLDQPQHF; DNA: TGTGCCACCAGCAGAGGACACAGCCTGGATCAACCCCAGCATTTT; V: TRBV15; D: NA; size: many; J: TRBJ1-5
CDR3: CASSFDRGSNSPLHF; DNA: TGTGCCAGCAGCTTTGACAGGGGGAGCAATTCACCCCTCCACTTT; V: TRBV5-5; D: TRBD1; size: many; J: TRBJ1-6
CDR3: CASSQEPSSYNSPLHF; DNA: TGTGCCAGCAGCCAAGAACCCTCCTCCTATAATTCACCCCTCCACTTT; V: TRBV4-2; D: NA; size: many; J: TRBJ1-6
CDR3: CASSLRNQERANEKLFF; DNA: TGTGCCAGCAGCTTACGTAATCAGGAGAGAGCTAATGAAAAACTGTTTTTT; V: TRBV7-9; D: NA; size: many; J: TRBJ1-4
CDR3: CASSEPGQGSYNEQFF; DNA: TGTGCCAGCAGCGAACCGGGACAGGGGTCCTACAATGAGCAGTTCTTC; V: TRBV11-3; D: TRBD1; size: NA; J: TRBJ2-1
CDR3: CASSLRGATNEKLFF; DNA: TGTGCCAGCAGCTTACGCGGGGCAACTAATGAAAAACTGTTTTTT; V: TRBV7-2; D: NA; size: few; J: TRBJ1-4
CDR3: CASSLGDRESEEQFF; DNA: TGCGCCAGCAGCTTAGGGGACAGGGAATCCGAGGAGCAGTTCTTC; V: TRBV5-1; D: TRBD1; size: many; J: TRBJ2-1
CDR3: CASSPSDSLSYGYTF; DNA: TGTGCCAGCAGCCCCTCTGACAGCCTTTCCTATGGCTACACCTTC; V: TRBV28; D: NA; size: few; J: TRBJ1-2